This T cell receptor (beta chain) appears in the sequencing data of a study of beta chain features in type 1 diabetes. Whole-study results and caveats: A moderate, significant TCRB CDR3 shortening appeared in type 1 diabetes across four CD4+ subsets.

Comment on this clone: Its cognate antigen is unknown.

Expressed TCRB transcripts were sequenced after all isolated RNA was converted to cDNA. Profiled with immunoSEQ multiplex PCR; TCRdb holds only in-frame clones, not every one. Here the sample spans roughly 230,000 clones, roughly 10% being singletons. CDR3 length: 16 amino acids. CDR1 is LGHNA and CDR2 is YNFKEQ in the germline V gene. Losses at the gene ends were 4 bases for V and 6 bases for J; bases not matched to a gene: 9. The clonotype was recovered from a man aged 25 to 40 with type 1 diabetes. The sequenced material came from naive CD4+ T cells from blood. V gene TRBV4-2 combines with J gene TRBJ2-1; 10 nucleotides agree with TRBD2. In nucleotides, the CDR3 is TGTGCCAGCAGCCCCTTAAAAGCGGGGGGGCGCAATGAGCAGTTCTTC. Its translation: CASSPLKAGGRNEQFF.